This T cell receptor beta chain was found in a study of T cells after yellow fever vaccination. Study in general: In the case of low-cell-number fractions, SMART-Seq v4 Ultra Low Input was used for preparation.

This clonotype came up a few times. Its antigen is not identified. Via MiXCR, TCRdb re-called the 5' RACE reads, giving one row per CDR3 protein. The sample yields 200,000 to 300,000 distinct CDR3 sequences, approximately 3.5% seen once. CDR3 length equals 15 residues. The J segment lost 3 bases and the V segment lost 3 bases, leaving 4 bases of the junction unmatched. Per germline, CDR1 LNHDA and CDR2 SQIVND (reference sequence). The study's findings and limits: It was a small share of clonotypes that appeared in both CD4 and CD8 compartments. Reappearing after the booster were most of the clones from primary vaccination (roughly 95% CD4, around 88% CD8).

The sequence derives from a man aged 18 to 35 who received the YFV17D yellow fever vaccine. This specimen was PBMCs, taken 15 days after the yellow fever booster vaccination. V is TRBV19 and J is TRBJ2-2; 7 bases agree with TRBD1. CDR3 residues: CASSITGVDTGELFF. CDR3 DNA sequence: TGTGCCAGTAGTATTACAGGGGTGGACACCGGGGAGCTGTTTTTT.